The sequence of this T cell receptor (beta chain) was determined in a study of cytomegalovirus exposure and HLA in healthy donors. Study observations and caveats: Reported performance of the classifier showed diagnosis of cytomegalovirus status with high specificity and sensitivity.

To note about this clone: Its antigen is not identified.

Participants comprised healthy donors of bone marrow. The germline V gene encodes CDR1 SGHRS and CDR2 YFSETQ. The CDR3 extends over 14 amino acids. Trimming cost V 4 bases and J 3 bases; bases outside gene matches: 7. PCR involved 60 Vbeta and 13 Jbeta primers. The data were produced by immunoSEQ multiplex PCR, yet TCRdb's version contains in-frame clones alone and is incomplete. The repertoire holds 75,000 to 100,000 clones, with around 68% as singletons. The sample was PBMCs. V and J are TRBV5-1 and TRBJ2-7, with TRBD2 identical over 7 bases. This TCR came from a female donor in good health and CMV-seronegative. The chain's CDR3 is CASSLQGTNYEQYF. CDR3 in DNA: TGCGCCAGCAGCCTACAAGGGACTAACTACGAGCAGTACTTC.